A selection of T cell receptor beta chains follows, all from one sample in a study of T cells after posttransplantation cyclophosphamide. Generated by immunoSEQ multiplex PCR, the TCRdb table keeps only in-frame clones and is missing some. The table shows 20,000 to 25,000 clones, with around 87% occurring only once. The starting material was PBMCs, obtained around 380 days after allogeneic stem cell transplant with calcineurin inhibitor and methotrexate. The receptors come from a female patient in her 30s who received an allogeneic stem cell transplant from an unrelated donor, was CMV-positive, and had acute and chronic GVHD. Some of the T cells might come from the graft donor. The CDR3 runs from the conserved cysteine through the conserved F or W. D genes are given only for firm matches. Only part of the rows carry a size: once, few, many, or a class if the clone is expanded.

d_call	v_call	clone_size	j_call	cdr3_aa	cdr3_nt
TRBD1	TRBV5-6	NA	TRBJ1-5	CASSLGTGLGNQPQHF	TGTGCCAGCAGCTTAGGGACAGGGCTCGGCAATCAGCCCCAGCATTTT
NA	TRBV25-1	NA	TRBJ2-1	CASSALTSSYNEQFF	TGTGCCAGCAGTGCCCTGACAAGCTCCTACAATGAGCAGTTCTTC
TRBD1	TRBV2	few	TRBJ1-3	CASRDRGSYSGNTIYF	TGTGCCAGCAGGGACAGGGGGTCCTACTCTGGAAACACCATATATTTT
TRBD1	TRBV9	NA	TRBJ2-7	CASSENPDRAHEQYF	TGTGCCAGCAGCGAAAACCCAGACAGGGCCCACGAGCAGTACTTC
NA	TRBV10-2	NA	TRBJ2-7	CASSDLTRSYEQYF	TGCGCCAGCAGTGATTTAACCAGATCCTACGAGCAGTACTTC
TRBD1	TRBV10-2	NA	TRBJ1-2	CASRTGKGDYGYTF	TGCGCCAGCCGGACAGGGAAGGGTGACTATGGCTACACCTTC
TRBD2	TRBV9	NA	TRBJ2-3	CASSAPRSSGTTDTQYF	TGTGCCAGCAGCGCGCCCCGGAGTAGCGGGACCACAGATACGCAGTATTTT
TRBD2	TRBV27	once	TRBJ2-7	CASSPGLVSSYEQYF	TGTGCCAGCAGTCCCGGACTAGTTAGCTCCTACGAGCAGTACTTC
TRBD1	TRBV30	NA	TRBJ1-2	CAIYRGDGYTF	TGTGCCATATACAGGGGGGATGGCTACACCTTC
NA	TRBV15	NA	TRBJ1-5	CATSRDRIVAQPQHF	TGTGCCACCAGCAGAGACAGGATCGTGGCGCAGCCCCAGCATTTT
TRBD2	TRBV9	NA	TRBJ2-1	CASSRGGKLADNEQFF	TGTGCCAGCAGTCGGGGGGGGAAACTAGCGGACAATGAGCAGTTCTTC
TRBD1	TRBV7-2	NA	TRBJ2-7	CASSLGQGSNEQYF	TGTGCCAGCAGCCTGGGACAGGGGAGTAACGAGCAGTACTTC
NA	TRBV14	once	TRBJ2-5	CASSRGLIQETQYF	TGTGCCAGCAGCCGTGGACTTATCCAAGAGACCCAGTACTTC
NA	TRBV9	NA	TRBJ2-1	CASSVRRANNEQFF	TGTGCCAGCAGCGTACGGCGGGCCAACAATGAGCAGTTCTTC
NA	TRBV7-8	NA	TRBJ2-1	CASSSGGIINEQFF	TGTGCCAGCAGCTCGGGCGGGATAATCAATGAGCAGTTCTTC
NA	TRBV5-4	NA	TRBJ1-1	CASSLEGFTEAFF	TGTGCCAGCAGCTTGGAGGGGTTCACTGAAGCTTTCTTT
TRBD2	TRBV6-1	NA	TRBJ2-3	CASSEAPLAGGRDTQYF	TGTGCCAGCAGTGAAGCGCCCTTAGCGGGAGGAAGAGATACGCAGTATTTT
NA	TRBV9	NA	TRBJ2-3	CASSRDSRDTQYF	TGTGCCAGCAGCAGGGACTCGCGGGATACGCAGTATTTT
TRBD1	TRBV30	NA	TRBJ1-1	CAWSVTGLAEAFF	TGTGCCTGGAGCGTGACAGGGTTAGCTGAAGCTTTCTTT
TRBD1	TRBV11-2	NA	TRBJ1-5	CASSGPSTGGLGSAQHF	TGTGCCAGCAGCGGACCCTCCACAGGGGGCTTAGGATCAGCCCAGCATTTT
NA	TRBV10-2	NA	TRBJ2-1	CASSEPHNHNEQFF	TGCGCCAGCAGTGAACCACACAATCACAATGAGCAGTTCTTC
TRBD1	TRBV5-1	NA	TRBJ1-1	CASISGTGDTTEAFF	TGCGCCAGCATCTCCGGGACAGGTGACACCACTGAAGCTTTCTTT
TRBD2	TRBV19	NA	TRBJ2-7	CATTVSGSLDEQYF	TGTGCCACCACCGTCAGCGGGAGTTTGGACGAGCAGTACTTC